This T cell receptor (beta chain) emerged from a study of early T cells in non-severe SARS-CoV-2 infection. A note on this clonotype: What it binds is not known.

A single record per CDR3 protein comes from TCRdb applying MiXCR to the 5' RACE reads. Found here are 60,000 or so distinct CDR3 sequences, under 15% of them singletons; the top ten hold 9% to 10%. Study-wide findings and caveats: The study's VDJdb matching favored anti-spike CD8 responses and missed private and CD4 specificities.

The CDR3 runs to 14 residues. V was shortened by 2 bases and J by 3 bases, with 10 bases between the two germline ends. Looked up from germline, CDR1 is SGHAT and CDR2 is FQDESV (reference sequence). Sequenced material: whole blood, taken at baseline. The V call is TRBV11-1, the J call TRBJ1-1; D is unclear. This TCR came from an adult who was a healthcare worker with PCR-confirmed SARS-CoV-2 infection or an uninfected control (not recorded which). The DNA of the CDR3 is TGTGCCAGCAGCTTATTCCGGGAGGACACTGAAGCTTTCTTT. Translation gives CASSLFREDTEAFF.